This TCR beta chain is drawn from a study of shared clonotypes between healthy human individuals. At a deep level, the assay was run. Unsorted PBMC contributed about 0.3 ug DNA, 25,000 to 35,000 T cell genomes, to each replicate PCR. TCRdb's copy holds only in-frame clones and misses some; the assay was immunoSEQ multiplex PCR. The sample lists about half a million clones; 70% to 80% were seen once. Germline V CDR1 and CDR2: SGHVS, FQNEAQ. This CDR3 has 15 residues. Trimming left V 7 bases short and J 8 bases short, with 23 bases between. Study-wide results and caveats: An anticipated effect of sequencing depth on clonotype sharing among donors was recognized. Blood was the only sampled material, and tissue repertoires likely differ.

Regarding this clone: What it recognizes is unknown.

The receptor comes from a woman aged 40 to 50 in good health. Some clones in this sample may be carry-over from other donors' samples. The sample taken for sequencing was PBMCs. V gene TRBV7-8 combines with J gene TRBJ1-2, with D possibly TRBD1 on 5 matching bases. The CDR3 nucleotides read TGTGCCAGCACTGGATGGGCAGGGAATGAAGAAGGCTACACCTTC. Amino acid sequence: CASTGWAGNEEGYTF.